This is a list of T cell receptor beta chains from one sample in a study of identical twins. Each CDR3 protein is one row after TCRdb ran MiXCR on the 5' RACE reads. The sample has 1.5 million to 2 million distinct CDR3 sequences; roughly a third are singletons. Input material: cord blood. The receptors were sampled from a newborn girl in good health. The CDR3 runs from the conserved cysteine through the conserved F or W. Each record gives: V gene, clone size, J gene, D gene, CDR3 DNA, CDR3 protein. The D gene is left open where the match is weak. Clone size is shown for a subset of rows, as once, few, many or a class of expanded clone.

V: TRBV6-6; size: few; J: TRBJ2-7; D: TRBD1; DNA: TGTGCCAGCAGTTACTCGTCTCCCGACAGGGGCTACGAGCAGTACTTC; CDR3: CASSYSSPDRGYEQYF
V: TRBV19; size: few; J: TRBJ2-7; D: TRBD1; DNA: TGTGCCAGTTCTACGGCCGACTCGACAGGGAACGAGCAGTACTTC; CDR3: CASSTADSTGNEQYF
V: TRBV7-2; size: .; J: TRBJ2-5; D: TRBD2; DNA: TGTGCCAGCAGCTTAGAGGCTAGCGGTTCTTGGATCCAGTACTTC; CDR3: CASSLEASGSWIQYF
V: TRBV29-1; size: few; J: TRBJ2-1; D: TRBD1; DNA: TGCAGCCTCCGGGACAGAGTCAACAATGAGCAGTTCTTC; CDR3: CSLRDRVNNEQFF
V: TRBV7-2; size: many; J: TRBJ1-2; D: .; DNA: TGTGCCAGCAGCTTAGCCTCACCCTACTATGGCTACACCTTC; CDR3: CASSLASPYYGYTF
V: TRBV5-5; size: .; J: TRBJ1-1; D: .; DNA: TGTGCCAGCAGCTTGTTCGGGGGCGGGGGGAACACTGAAGCTTTCTTT; CDR3: CASSLFGGGGNTEAFF
V: TRBV28; size: .; J: TRBJ2-2; D: TRBD1; DNA: TGTGCCAGCAGTTTATGGGACAGGGCGAGCACCGGGGAGCTGTTTTTT; CDR3: CASSLWDRASTGELFF
V: TRBV5-1; size: .; J: TRBJ1-1; D: .; DNA: TGCGCCAGCAGCCCCGGGCGGACGCTAGAAGCTTTCTTT; CDR3: CASSPGRTLEAFF
V: TRBV28; size: few; J: TRBJ2-1; D: .; DNA: TGTGCCAGCAGCCTCGCCCCCGAGTATGAGCAGTTCTTC; CDR3: CASSLAPEYEQFF
V: TRBV12-3/TRBV12-4; size: .; J: TRBJ2-7; D: TRBD1; DNA: TGTGCCAGCAGCCGTTTGACAGGGGGGTACGAGCAGTACTTC; CDR3: CASSRLTGGYEQYF
V: TRBV25-1; size: many; J: TRBJ2-5; D: .; DNA: TGTGCCAGCAGAGAAACATGGGTGGAGACCCAGTACTTC; CDR3: CASRETWVETQYF
V: TRBV5-1; size: many; J: TRBJ2-4; D: .; DNA: TGCGCCAGCAGCTTGGCCGGCAGGATCATTCAGTACTTC; CDR3: CASSLAGRIIQYF
V: TRBV14; size: .; J: TRBJ1-4; D: .; DNA: TGTGCCAGCAGCCGTAGACGAACAACTAATGAAAAACTGTTTTTT; CDR3: CASSRRRTTNEKLFF
V: TRBV4-2; size: .; J: TRBJ2-7; D: TRBD2; DNA: TGTGCCAGCAGCCAAGACGGGAGTAGCGGGACCTACGAGCAGTACTTC; CDR3: CASSQDGSSGTYEQYF
V: TRBV24-1; size: .; J: TRBJ2-7; D: .; DNA: TGTGCCACCAGTGCCGAGGTTGGATCCGAGCAGTACTTC; CDR3: CATSAEVGSEQYF
V: TRBV11-2; size: .; J: TRBJ1-1; D: TRBD1; DNA: TGTGCCAGCAGCTTATGGGGGCTGGGCATACAGGGGACTGAAGCTTTCTTT; CDR3: CASSLWGLGIQGTEAFF
V: TRBV25-1; size: few; J: TRBJ1-4; D: .; DNA: TGTGCCAGCAGCCGCCGGGGGTCGACTAATGAAAAACTGTTTTTT; CDR3: CASSRRGSTNEKLFF
V: TRBV28; size: few; J: TRBJ2-4; D: TRBD1; DNA: TGTGCCAGCAGTTTAAATTTAGTGGACAGGGCCAAAAACATTCAGTACTTC; CDR3: CASSLNLVDRAKNIQYF
V: TRBV20-1; size: few; J: TRBJ1-2; D: TRBD1; DNA: TGCAGTGCTAGCCCCCGGGACAGGGACTATGGCTACACCTTC; CDR3: CSASPRDRDYGYTF
V: TRBV3-1; size: few; J: TRBJ2-3; D: .; DNA: TGTGCCAGCAGCCAAACAAGAGGCCTCACAGATACGCAGTATTTT; CDR3: CASSQTRGLTDTQYF
V: TRBV18; size: few; J: TRBJ1-6; D: .; DNA: TGTGCCAGCTCATTCCGGACGGATTCACCCCTCCACTTT; CDR3: CASSFRTDSPLHF
V: TRBV9; size: few; J: TRBJ2-6; D: .; DNA: TGTGCCAGCAGCGCCGGACCCTACGGGTCTGGGGCCAACGTCCTGACTTTC; CDR3: CASSAGPYGSGANVLTF
V: TRBV2; size: .; J: TRBJ1-5; D: .; DNA: TGTGCCAGCAGTGACGACAGTCTCAATCAGCCCCAGCATTTT; CDR3: CASSDDSLNQPQHF
V: TRBV13; size: .; J: TRBJ2-7; D: .; DNA: TGTGCCAGCAGCATCCTTCCAGGGCTCTACGAGCAGTACTTC; CDR3: CASSILPGLYEQYF
V: TRBV20-1; size: .; J: TRBJ2-7; D: .; DNA: TGCAGTGCTACGACAGTGCAACTCTCCTACGAGCAGTACTTC; CDR3: CSATTVQLSYEQYF
V: TRBV4-1; size: .; J: TRBJ2-4; D: .; DNA: TGCGCCAGCAGCCAACCGAGGGTAAGATTGGCCAAAAACATTCAGTACTTC; CDR3: CASSQPRVRLAKNIQYF
V: TRBV20-1; size: .; J: TRBJ1-1; D: .; DNA: TGCAGTGCTAGAAGGGAGAACACTGAAGCTTTCTTT; CDR3: CSARRENTEAFF
V: TRBV19; size: .; J: TRBJ2-7; D: .; DNA: TGTGCCAGTACCGCCTCCGGCTGGGGACGGCCCTACGAGCAGTACTTC; CDR3: CASTASGWGRPYEQYF
V: TRBV4-1; size: few; J: TRBJ2-7; D: .; DNA: TGCGCCAGCAGCCGATCGGAGTTTACCTACGAGCAGTACTTC; CDR3: CASSRSEFTYEQYF
V: TRBV5-1; size: .; J: TRBJ2-6; D: .; DNA: TGCGCCAGCAGCTTGGGCGGGACAGTTACATCTGGGGCCAACGTCCTGACTTTC; CDR3: CASSLGGTVTSGANVLTF
V: TRBV28; size: few; J: TRBJ2-1; D: .; DNA: TGTGCCAGCAGCCCTAGGCGGGCGGTATACAATGAGCAGTTCTTC; CDR3: CASSPRRAVYNEQFF
V: TRBV20-1; size: .; J: TRBJ2-5; D: TRBD2; DNA: TGCAGTGCTAGACATCCTAGCGGGGGGGCCCAAGAGACCCAGTACTTC; CDR3: CSARHPSGGAQETQYF
V: TRBV4-1; size: .; J: TRBJ2-1; D: TRBD2; DNA: TGCGCCAGCAGCCCATCTGGACTAGCGGGGGTGGCCTACAATGAGCAGTTCTTC; CDR3: CASSPSGLAGVAYNEQFF
V: TRBV12-3/TRBV12-4; size: many; J: TRBJ1-2; D: .; DNA: TGTGCCAGCAGGACATCAGAAGGTTCGAGGGGCTACACCTTC; CDR3: CASRTSEGSRGYTF
V: TRBV2; size: .; J: TRBJ1-2; D: .; DNA: TGTGCCAGCAGTGACTTCCACAGTGGGGACTATAGCTACACCTTC; CDR3: CASSDFHSGDYSYTF
V: TRBV5-1; size: few; J: TRBJ2-1; D: .; DNA: TGCGCCAGCAGCTTGCGGGAGTTCTACAATGAGCAGTTCTTC; CDR3: CASSLREFYNEQFF
V: TRBV4-1; size: .; J: TRBJ2-7; D: TRBD2; DNA: TGCGCCAGCAGCCAAACCATGACTAGCGTTTCGCCCGAGCAGTACTTC; CDR3: CASSQTMTSVSPEQYF
V: TRBV3-1; size: .; J: TRBJ2-5; D: TRBD2; DNA: TGTGCCAGCAGCCGACAATCTAGCGGACGCGGAAGAGAGACCCAGTACTTC; CDR3: CASSRQSSGRGRETQYF
V: TRBV7-8; size: .; J: TRBJ1-2; D: .; DNA: TGTGCCAGCAGCACCAGGGGCCTCTATGGCTACACCTTC; CDR3: CASSTRGLYGYTF
V: TRBV27; size: .; J: TRBJ2-5; D: TRBD2; DNA: TGTGCCAGCCGCGGACTAGCTTGGGAGACCCAGTACTTC; CDR3: CASRGLAWETQYF
V: TRBV30; size: .; J: TRBJ2-6; D: .; DNA: TGTGCCTGGAGTATAAGCGGTGGGGCCAACGTCCTGACTTTC; CDR3: CAWSISGGANVLTF
V: TRBV7-2; size: few; J: TRBJ1-6; D: TRBD1; DNA: TGTGCCAGCAGCTTAGAAGGCAGGGGGCTTTCACCCCTCCACTTT; CDR3: CASSLEGRGLSPLHF
V: TRBV14; size: .; J: TRBJ2-1; D: TRBD2; DNA: TGTGCCAGCAGCCAAGCGGGACTAGCGGTAAGGGATGAGCAGTTCTTC; CDR3: CASSQAGLAVRDEQFF
V: TRBV7-9; size: .; J: TRBJ2-1; D: .; DNA: TGTGCCAGCAGCTTATCAGCAGGGATCTACAATGAGCAGTTCTTC; CDR3: CASSLSAGIYNEQFF
V: TRBV27; size: .; J: TRBJ2-2; D: TRBD1; DNA: TGTGCCAGCCCGAGGACAGGGGGGCACGGGGAGCTGTTTTTT; CDR3: CASPRTGGHGELFF
V: TRBV3-1; size: .; J: TRBJ2-7; D: .; DNA: TGTGCCAGCAGCCAAGATTCAGACAATGAGCAGTACTTC; CDR3: CASSQDSDNEQYF
V: TRBV24-1; size: few; J: TRBJ1-5; D: .; DNA: TGTGCCACCAGTGTTCAGGGGTATCAGCCCCAGCATTTT; CDR3: CATSVQGYQPQHF
V: TRBV11-2; size: few; J: TRBJ1-6; D: .; DNA: TGTGCCAGCAGCTTATCGGTGGGCTATAATTCACCCCTCCACTTT; CDR3: CASSLSVGYNSPLHF
V: TRBV3-1; size: .; J: TRBJ2-7; D: .; DNA: TGTGCCAGCAGCCAAGGATTGGGACTGGACTACGAGCAGTACTTC; CDR3: CASSQGLGLDYEQYF
V: TRBV4-2; size: many; J: TRBJ2-1; D: TRBD2; DNA: TGTGCCAGCAGCCTTACAGCGGGAGTAATGGGTAATGAGCAGTTCTTC; CDR3: CASSLTAGVMGNEQFF
V: TRBV2; size: .; J: TRBJ2-4; D: .; DNA: TGTGCCAGCAGTAGACTGCCTCTAGCCAAAAACATTCAGTACTTC; CDR3: CASSRLPLAKNIQYF
V: TRBV28; size: .; J: TRBJ2-6; D: .; DNA: TGTGCCAGCAGTTTATTTCGAGGGCCTGGGGCCAACGTCCTGACTTTC; CDR3: CASSLFRGPGANVLTF
V: TRBV5-8; size: .; J: TRBJ1-2; D: .; DNA: TGTGCCGGCAGCTTGCGCGGGTACTATGGCTACACCTTC; CDR3: CAGSLRGYYGYTF
V: TRBV10-3; size: .; J: TRBJ2-7; D: .; DNA: TGTGCCATCTCCGTTATGGGGGCGGCTGGGACGGGATACTACGAGCAGTACTTC; CDR3: CAISVMGAAGTGYYEQYF
V: TRBV13; size: few; J: TRBJ2-5; D: TRBD1; DNA: TGTGCCAGCAGCAGAAGGACAGGGACTGAGACCCAGTACTTC; CDR3: CASSRRTGTETQYF
V: TRBV5-1; size: .; J: TRBJ2-3; D: .; DNA: TGCGCCAGCAGCCCGACTAGGGTTTGGACTCTAAGCACAGATACGCAGTATTTT; CDR3: CASSPTRVWTLSTDTQYF
V: TRBV11-1; size: .; J: TRBJ2-3; D: .; DNA: TGTGCCAGCAGCTTAGCCGGCGGGGTCGATAATGCGCAGTATTTT; CDR3: CASSLAGGVDNAQYF